This T cell receptor (beta chain) was retrieved from a study of cytomegalovirus exposure and HLA in healthy donors. In the PCR, 60 Vbeta and 13 Jbeta primers were used. Data came from immunoSEQ multiplex PCR; TCRdb stores just in-frame clones and leaves some out. The sample has under 65,000 clones. Germline values: CDR1 MNHNS, CDR2 SASEGT. This CDR3 region has 14 residues. The V end lost 4 bases, the J end lost 0 bases, and 9 bases lay between the germline ends. This sequence was found in a woman in her twenties or thirties in good health and CMV-seropositive. V usage is TRBV6-1 and J usage is TRBJ1-1; D ambiguous. Specimen: PBMCs. The CDR3 sequence is CASSGPGMNTEAFF. The DNA of the CDR3 is TGTGCCAGCAGTGGGCCTGGCATGAACACTGAAGCTTTCTTT.